The rows below give T cell receptor beta chains drawn from one sample of a study of blood T cell repertoires in COVID-19. This table comes from immunoSEQ multiplex PCR, and its TCRdb copy is limited to in-frame clones, with some not included. The profile shows about 100,000 clones, 86% of them singletons. The sample taken for sequencing was PBMCs or T cells enriched from blood (not recorded which). These receptors all come from a woman aged 50 to 60 who had recovered from COVID-19. Each CDR3 is given with its conserved first and last residue. Each record gives: CDR3 DNA, CDR3 protein, CDR3 length, V gene, D gene, J gene, clone size. D genes are given only for firm matches. Rows may omit the clone size; those that give it use once, few, many or a size class.

cdr3_nt: TGTGCCAGCAGCTTGTTAGGGACAACGAGTTACGAGCAGTACTTC
cdr3_aa: CASSLLGTTSYEQYF
cdr3_length: 15
v_call: TRBV5-6
d_call: NA
j_call: TRBJ2-7
clone_size: NA

cdr3_nt: TGCAGTGCTAGTCTACGGGAGTATAGCGGCGAGCAGTACTTC
cdr3_aa: CSASLREYSGEQYF
cdr3_length: 14
v_call: TRBV20-1
d_call: NA
j_call: TRBJ2-7
clone_size: once

cdr3_nt: TGTGCCAGCAGTCGTTGGGACTCCCCGGGCGCTGAAGCTTTCTTT
cdr3_aa: CASSRWDSPGAEAFF
cdr3_length: 15
v_call: TRBV27
d_call: NA
j_call: TRBJ1-1
clone_size: once

cdr3_nt: TGTGCCAGTAGTATAGCTCTGGACTGGCAAGAGACCCAGTACTTC
cdr3_aa: CASSIALDWQETQYF
cdr3_length: 15
v_call: TRBV19
d_call: NA
j_call: TRBJ2-5
clone_size: few

cdr3_nt: TGTGCCAGCAGTGTCCGGGACAGGGCGAACACCGGGGAGCTGTTTTTT
cdr3_aa: CASSVRDRANTGELFF
cdr3_length: 16
v_call: TRBV6-1
d_call: TRBD1
j_call: TRBJ2-2
clone_size: few

cdr3_nt: TGTGCCAGCAGCGGGAGGGCAGGTGGTTCACCCCTCCACTTT
cdr3_aa: CASSGRAGGSPLHF
cdr3_length: 14
v_call: TRBV9
d_call: NA
j_call: TRBJ1-6
clone_size: once

cdr3_nt: TGCGCCAGCAGTGACAACAGGGGGGAAGCTTTCTTT
cdr3_aa: CASSDNRGEAFF
cdr3_length: 12
v_call: TRBV10-1
d_call: TRBD1
j_call: TRBJ1-1
clone_size: NA

cdr3_nt: TGTGCCAGCAGCTTAGACCGGGGTCGATCGACGCAGTATTTT
cdr3_aa: CASSLDRGRSTQYF
cdr3_length: 14
v_call: TRBV7-2
d_call: NA
j_call: TRBJ2-3
clone_size: once

cdr3_nt: TGTGCCAGCAGCTTACAGGGGTTCGGCTACACCTTC
cdr3_aa: CASSLQGFGYTF
cdr3_length: 12
v_call: TRBV11-2
d_call: NA
j_call: TRBJ1-2
clone_size: NA

cdr3_nt: TGCGCCAGCAGCCGGTTAGAACTCTCGGACATGACCTACGAGCAGTACTTC
cdr3_aa: CASSRLELSDMTYEQYF
cdr3_length: 17
v_call: TRBV5-1
d_call: NA
j_call: TRBJ2-7
clone_size: NA

cdr3_nt: TGTGCCAACCATCGAGGGGGCGATGGAAACACCATATATTTT
cdr3_aa: CANHRGGDGNTIYF
cdr3_length: 14
v_call: TRBV28
d_call: TRBD1
j_call: TRBJ1-3
clone_size: NA

cdr3_nt: TGTGCCAGCAGTGAACACAGGGAGAATCAGCCCCAGCATTTT
cdr3_aa: CASSEHRENQPQHF
cdr3_length: 14
v_call: TRBV2
d_call: NA
j_call: TRBJ1-5
clone_size: NA

cdr3_nt: TGTGCCAGCAGCCCTGCCCAGGGCTTAACAGATACGCAGTATTTT
cdr3_aa: CASSPAQGLTDTQYF
cdr3_length: 15
v_call: TRBV9
d_call: NA
j_call: TRBJ2-3
clone_size: once

cdr3_nt: TGTGCCAGCAGCGTAGATTCGTACCAAGAGACCCAGTACTTC
cdr3_aa: CASSVDSYQETQYF
cdr3_length: 14
v_call: TRBV9
d_call: NA
j_call: TRBJ2-5
clone_size: NA

cdr3_nt: TGTGCCTGGCGGGGGGACAAAGAGACCCAGTACTTC
cdr3_aa: CAWRGDKETQYF
cdr3_length: 12
v_call: TRBV30
d_call: NA
j_call: TRBJ2-5
clone_size: NA

cdr3_nt: TGTGCCAGCAGTCGTCGGACAGGGCCGGATACGCAGTATTTT
cdr3_aa: CASSRRTGPDTQYF
cdr3_length: 14
v_call: TRBV28
d_call: TRBD1
j_call: TRBJ2-3
clone_size: NA

cdr3_nt: TGTGCCAGTCGGCCAAGGGGCAGGGGTCGAGCTAACTATGGCTACACCTTC
cdr3_aa: CASRPRGRGRANYGYTF
cdr3_length: 17
v_call: TRBV19
d_call: NA
j_call: TRBJ1-2
clone_size: NA

cdr3_nt: TGTGCCAGCAGTCCGCGGGACGGCCACACAGATACGCAGTATTTT
cdr3_aa: CASSPRDGHTDTQYF
cdr3_length: 15
v_call: TRBV27
d_call: NA
j_call: TRBJ2-3
clone_size: NA

cdr3_nt: TGTGCCAGCACCTGGGCTCTGGGCACCGGGGAGCTGTTTTTT
cdr3_aa: CASTWALGTGELFF
cdr3_length: 14
v_call: TRBV11-1
d_call: NA
j_call: TRBJ2-2
clone_size: NA

cdr3_nt: TGTGCCAGCAGTTTACTTAGCGGGAGCGACACCGGGGAGCTGTTTTTT
cdr3_aa: CASSLLSGSDTGELFF
cdr3_length: 16
v_call: TRBV28
d_call: TRBD2
j_call: TRBJ2-2
clone_size: NA

cdr3_nt: TGTGCCAGTAGTATTCTTCCACGGGGGATAGAAAAACTGTTTTTT
cdr3_aa: CASSILPRGIEKLFF
cdr3_length: 15
v_call: TRBV19
d_call: NA
j_call: TRBJ1-4
clone_size: NA

cdr3_nt: TGTGCCAGCAGCTCTAGACTAGCGGGAGGGACCTACGAGCAGTACTTC
cdr3_aa: CASSSRLAGGTYEQYF
cdr3_length: 16
v_call: TRBV11-3
d_call: TRBD2
j_call: TRBJ2-7
clone_size: NA

cdr3_nt: TGCGCCAGCAGCACGGGACTAGCGGGTCTCACAGATACGCAGTATTTT
cdr3_aa: CASSTGLAGLTDTQYF
cdr3_length: 16
v_call: TRBV5-1
d_call: TRBD2
j_call: TRBJ2-3
clone_size: NA

cdr3_nt: TGTGCCAGCAGCCAGGGGCCCCGGGGGGCCAACGTCCTGACTTTC
cdr3_aa: CASSQGPRGANVLTF
cdr3_length: 15
v_call: TRBV3-1/TRBV3-2
d_call: NA
j_call: TRBJ2-6
clone_size: once

cdr3_nt: TGTGCCAGCAGTCGCTACGGACAGGGGGCAAACACCATATATTTT
cdr3_aa: CASSRYGQGANTIYF
cdr3_length: 15
v_call: TRBV27
d_call: TRBD1
j_call: TRBJ1-3
clone_size: NA

cdr3_nt: TGTGCCACCTTAATAGCGCCCTCCGCGGGACAGGGTGGCAATGAGCAGTTCTTC
cdr3_aa: CATLIAPSAGQGGNEQFF
cdr3_length: 18
v_call: TRBV19
d_call: TRBD1
j_call: TRBJ2-1
clone_size: NA

cdr3_nt: TGTGCCAGCAGCGCACCAGGGTCCTACGAGCAGTACTTC
cdr3_aa: CASSAPGSYEQYF
cdr3_length: 13
v_call: TRBV7-9
d_call: NA
j_call: TRBJ2-7
clone_size: NA

cdr3_nt: TGTGCCAGCGCGGACAGGGGAAAGTGGGAGACCCAGTACTTC
cdr3_aa: CASADRGKWETQYF
cdr3_length: 14
v_call: TRBV28
d_call: TRBD1
j_call: TRBJ2-5
clone_size: NA

cdr3_nt: TGCGCCAGCAGTGAACTAGTGGACTACGAGCAGTACTTC
cdr3_aa: CASSELVDYEQYF
cdr3_length: 13
v_call: TRBV10-2
d_call: NA
j_call: TRBJ2-7
clone_size: NA

cdr3_nt: TGTGCCAGCGCAACGGTAGGACAGGGGGGACCCCTCCACTTT
cdr3_aa: CASATVGQGGPLHF
cdr3_length: 14
v_call: TRBV9
d_call: TRBD1
j_call: TRBJ1-6
clone_size: NA

cdr3_nt: TGTGCCAGCAGCCACGGCGGGCAGAACACTGAAGCTTTCTTT
cdr3_aa: CASSHGGQNTEAFF
cdr3_length: 14
v_call: TRBV3-1/TRBV3-2
d_call: NA
j_call: TRBJ1-1
clone_size: NA

cdr3_nt: TGTGCCATCAGGGGGACAGGGGTTAATGAAAAACTGTTTTTT
cdr3_aa: CAIRGTGVNEKLFF
cdr3_length: 14
v_call: TRBV10-3
d_call: TRBD1
j_call: TRBJ1-4
clone_size: NA

cdr3_nt: TGTGCCAGCAGCCGTACTAGCGGGGTCAACACCGGGGAGCTGTTTTTT
cdr3_aa: CASSRTSGVNTGELFF
cdr3_length: 16
v_call: TRBV7-8
d_call: TRBD2
j_call: TRBJ2-2
clone_size: NA

cdr3_nt: TGTGCCAGCAAGTTCCAGGGATCGGGCTACACCTTC
cdr3_aa: CASKFQGSGYTF
cdr3_length: 12
v_call: TRBV30
d_call: NA
j_call: TRBJ1-2
clone_size: NA

cdr3_nt: TGCAGCGTTCACTTTGGGTCTAGCCTCATTTACAATGAGCAGTTCTTC
cdr3_aa: CSVHFGSSLIYNEQFF
cdr3_length: 16
v_call: TRBV29-1
d_call: NA
j_call: TRBJ2-1
clone_size: NA

cdr3_nt: TGTGCCTGGAGTCCTACCGACTCAAATGAAAAACTGTTTTTT
cdr3_aa: CAWSPTDSNEKLFF
cdr3_length: 14
v_call: TRBV30
d_call: NA
j_call: TRBJ1-4
clone_size: NA

cdr3_nt: TGTGCCATCAGTGAGTCCGGCGCCGGGGTCGGCTATGGCTACACCTTC
cdr3_aa: CAISESGAGVGYGYTF
cdr3_length: 16
v_call: TRBV10-3
d_call: NA
j_call: TRBJ1-2
clone_size: few

cdr3_nt: TGTGCCAGCAGTACTACAGGGGAACCGTCCGGCTACACCTTC
cdr3_aa: CASSTTGEPSGYTF
cdr3_length: 14
v_call: TRBV7-9
d_call: TRBD1
j_call: TRBJ1-2
clone_size: NA

cdr3_nt: TGTGCCACCAGTGATCTGGGCTCGATTAGAGACACCATATATTTT
cdr3_aa: CATSDLGSIRDTIYF
cdr3_length: 15
v_call: TRBV24-1
d_call: NA
j_call: TRBJ1-3
clone_size: NA

cdr3_nt: TGTGCCAGCAGCAGCGGACAGGGTTACAATGAGCAGTTCTTC
cdr3_aa: CASSSGQGYNEQFF
cdr3_length: 14
v_call: TRBV7-9
d_call: TRBD1
j_call: TRBJ2-1
clone_size: few

cdr3_nt: TGTGCCAGCAGCTTAGCGGGACAGGGGGCGCGTGCTTTCTTT
cdr3_aa: CASSLAGQGARAFF
cdr3_length: 14
v_call: TRBV7-9
d_call: TRBD1
j_call: TRBJ1-1
clone_size: NA

cdr3_nt: TGTGCCAGCAGTTTATCCCCGGGACAGGGCACCTATAATTCACCCCTCCACTTT
cdr3_aa: CASSLSPGQGTYNSPLHF
cdr3_length: 18
v_call: TRBV28
d_call: TRBD1
j_call: TRBJ1-6
clone_size: many

cdr3_nt: TGCGCCAGCAGCGGAACAGGGTCGGGCACTGAAGCTTTCTTT
cdr3_aa: CASSGTGSGTEAFF
cdr3_length: 14
v_call: TRBV5-1
d_call: NA
j_call: TRBJ1-1
clone_size: NA

cdr3_nt: TGTGCCAGCAGTTACGCCGCCCGAACACCCAACACTGAAGCTTTCTTT
cdr3_aa: CASSYAARTPNTEAFF
cdr3_length: 16
v_call: TRBV6-2/TRBV6-3
d_call: NA
j_call: TRBJ1-1
clone_size: NA

cdr3_nt: TGTGCCAGCAGCCCGACAGGGGGAGAGGTCCAGCAGTACTTC
cdr3_aa: CASSPTGGEVQQYF
cdr3_length: 14
v_call: TRBV5-4
d_call: TRBD1
j_call: TRBJ2-7
clone_size: NA

cdr3_nt: TGTGCCATCAGTCAACCCCCTGGACAGGGGCACACTGAAGCTTTCTTT
cdr3_aa: CAISQPPGQGHTEAFF
cdr3_length: 16
v_call: TRBV10-3
d_call: TRBD1
j_call: TRBJ1-1
clone_size: NA

cdr3_nt: TGTGCCAGCAGGCGGGGGGCCATTTTCCGTACAGATACGCAGTATTTT
cdr3_aa: CASRRGAIFRTDTQYF
cdr3_length: 16
v_call: TRBV9
d_call: TRBD2
j_call: TRBJ2-3
clone_size: few

cdr3_nt: TGTGCCAGCTCAGCGGACAGGAATCAGCCCCAGCATTTT
cdr3_aa: CASSADRNQPQHF
cdr3_length: 13
v_call: TRBV18
d_call: TRBD1
j_call: TRBJ1-5
clone_size: NA

cdr3_nt: TGCGCCAGCAGGACTAGCGGGACGAACACCGGGGAGCTGTTTTTT
cdr3_aa: CASRTSGTNTGELFF
cdr3_length: 15
v_call: TRBV5-1
d_call: TRBD2
j_call: TRBJ2-2
clone_size: NA

cdr3_nt: TGTGCCACCAGTGATTTAGCTAGCGGGAGCTACAATGAGCAGTTCTTC
cdr3_aa: CATSDLASGSYNEQFF
cdr3_length: 16
v_call: TRBV24-1
d_call: TRBD2
j_call: TRBJ2-1
clone_size: once

cdr3_nt: TGTGCCAGCAGTCATTGGAGGCTCGGGGTAGCCCACGAGCAGTACTTC
cdr3_aa: CASSHWRLGVAHEQYF
cdr3_length: 16
v_call: TRBV27
d_call: NA
j_call: TRBJ2-7
clone_size: NA

cdr3_nt: TGTGCCAGCAATGAACAGGGCAATGAGCAGTTCTTC
cdr3_aa: CASNEQGNEQFF
cdr3_length: 12
v_call: TRBV2
d_call: NA
j_call: TRBJ2-1
clone_size: NA

cdr3_nt: TGTGCCAGCAGTGCGGGACAGGGAGGCGAGACCCAGTACTTC
cdr3_aa: CASSAGQGGETQYF
cdr3_length: 14
v_call: TRBV2
d_call: TRBD1
j_call: TRBJ2-5
clone_size: NA

cdr3_nt: TGTGCCACCGGACAGGATGTTTATGAAAAACTGTTTTTT
cdr3_aa: CATGQDVYEKLFF
cdr3_length: 13
v_call: TRBV2
d_call: TRBD1
j_call: TRBJ1-4
clone_size: NA

cdr3_nt: TGCGCCAGCAGTGGGACAGGGGGAATTTCCTATAATTCACCCCTCCACTTT
cdr3_aa: CASSGTGGISYNSPLHF
cdr3_length: 17
v_call: TRBV10-2
d_call: TRBD1
j_call: TRBJ1-6
clone_size: NA

cdr3_nt: TGTGCCAGCAGCTTTACTGGGCAGGGAGAGACCCAGTACTTC
cdr3_aa: CASSFTGQGETQYF
cdr3_length: 14
v_call: TRBV7-3
d_call: NA
j_call: TRBJ2-5
clone_size: NA

cdr3_nt: TGCGCCAGCAGCTCCTACTTAGGGGGGGCGTCCACCGGGGAGCTGTTTTTT
cdr3_aa: CASSSYLGGASTGELFF
cdr3_length: 17
v_call: TRBV5-1
d_call: NA
j_call: TRBJ2-2
clone_size: NA

cdr3_nt: TGTGCCAGCAGCGAGGGAATATCTGGAAACACCATATATTTT
cdr3_aa: CASSEGISGNTIYF
cdr3_length: 14
v_call: TRBV11-1
d_call: NA
j_call: TRBJ1-3
clone_size: NA

cdr3_nt: TGTGCCAGCGGAATGCGGGTAGGCGACAATGAGCAGTTCTTC
cdr3_aa: CASGMRVGDNEQFF
cdr3_length: 14
v_call: TRBV2
d_call: NA
j_call: TRBJ2-1
clone_size: NA